This is a list of T cell receptor beta chains from one sample in a study of CD8+CD57+ T cells in acquired aplastic anemia. Using its own MiXCR run on the reads, TCRdb lists one record per CDR3 protein. The table includes nearly 60,000 distinct CDR3 sequences, roughly three fifths detected once. Sequenced: sorted CD4+, CD8+, or CD8+CD57+ T cells (not recorded which) from PBMCs. These receptors were obtained from a human donor with aplastic anemia. Both conserved end residues are trimmed from each CDR3. Fields, in order: J gene, V gene, clone size, CDR3 protein. The listing skips clone size in some rows; elsewhere it reads once, few, many or a size class.

J: TRBJ1-2
V: TRBV25-1
size: NA
CDR3: ASSESAQVFTRGYT

J: TRBJ1-3
V: TRBV29-1
size: NA
CDR3: SVESGNTIY

J: TRBJ2-7
V: TRBV11-1
size: NA
CDR3: ASSLTQEREGYEQY

J: TRBJ2-1
V: TRBV12-5
size: many
CDR3: ASGLVVNEQF

J: TRBJ2-1
V: TRBV7-3
size: NA
CDR3: ASSLMGYNEQF

J: TRBJ2-3
V: TRBV7-9
size: NA
CDR3: ASRADTQY

J: TRBJ2-3
V: TRBV29-1
size: once
CDR3: SAAGLDATDTQY

J: TRBJ1-5
V: TRBV7-2
size: NA
CDR3: ASSLSGSQPQH

J: TRBJ1-3
V: TRBV7-8
size: many
CDR3: ASSSVAGTAGNTIY

J: TRBJ1-6
V: TRBV9
size: NA
CDR3: ASSSPGHSPLH

J: TRBJ1-1
V: TRBV29-1
size: NA
CDR3: SVRQVMNTEAF

J: TRBJ2-2
V: TRBV5-4
size: NA
CDR3: ASSFSPHRINTGELF

J: TRBJ1-2
V: TRBV24-1
size: NA
CDR3: ATSDLFYGYT

J: TRBJ2-7
V: TRBV15
size: NA
CDR3: ATSFTSGSIYGQY

J: TRBJ2-5
V: TRBV12-3/TRBV12-4
size: many
CDR3: ASSNDRGPETQY

J: TRBJ1-6
V: TRBV20-1
size: NA
CDR3: SARSGTGGSPLH

J: TRBJ1-6
V: TRBV6-4
size: NA
CDR3: ASIQGTGDSPLH

J: TRBJ1-4
V: TRBV19
size: NA
CDR3: ASSILTRGEKLF

J: TRBJ2-5
V: TRBV9
size: many
CDR3: ASSVESFRETQY

J: TRBJ2-3
V: TRBV28
size: few
CDR3: ASSLRRGGADTQY

J: TRBJ2-7
V: TRBV20-1
size: NA
CDR3: SGQGYGSVNEQY

J: TRBJ2-5
V: TRBV19
size: many
CDR3: ASDGGSQETQY

J: TRBJ2-7
V: TRBV2
size: NA
CDR3: ASSGHRTDEQY

J: TRBJ1-1
V: TRBV7-2
size: many
CDR3: ASRPAGGRTEAF

J: TRBJ2-2
V: TRBV6-1
size: many
CDR3: ASSLGLAGGTGELF

J: TRBJ2-1
V: TRBV10-3
size: few
CDR3: AISEFRAESNEQF

J: TRBJ1-3
V: TRBV5-4
size: many
CDR3: ASSLDLGSGNTIY

J: TRBJ2-2
V: TRBV7-2
size: NA
CDR3: ASSRIGGTGELF

J: TRBJ1-1
V: TRBV19
size: NA
CDR3: ASSTQGASRTEAF

J: TRBJ2-7
V: TRBV20-1
size: NA
CDR3: SANQGHEQY

J: TRBJ1-1
V: TRBV4-1
size: NA
CDR3: ASSQETRGTEAF

J: TRBJ2-7
V: TRBV20-1
size: NA
CDR3: SASSRGQVSSYEQY

J: TRBJ2-3
V: TRBV12-3/TRBV12-4
size: NA
CDR3: ASIPGGAYTDTQY

J: TRBJ2-7
V: TRBV7-9
size: NA
CDR3: ASSSTSGEQY

J: TRBJ2-5
V: TRBV12-3/TRBV12-4
size: once
CDR3: ASSSGQQETQY

J: TRBJ2-3
V: TRBV2
size: NA
CDR3: ASSEAGYSDTQY

J: TRBJ1-2
V: TRBV24-1
size: NA
CDR3: ATSATGWSGYT

J: TRBJ2-2
V: TRBV29-1
size: many
CDR3: SVSQKTGELF

J: TRBJ2-5
V: TRBV4-3
size: NA
CDR3: ASSQDQGTGETQY